This TCR beta chain was recovered during a study of cytomegalovirus exposure and HLA in healthy donors. As for the study in general: The roughly 130 validation repertoires used the same platform as the 550 to 800 first-cohort repertoires (as reported by a later analysis).

V lost 4 bases and J lost 5; bases outside the gene matches: 4. CDR3 length: 15 residues. CDR1 and CDR2 (germline): KGHSH, LQKENI. Points on this clone: Antigen unknown.

Clones were sequenced by immunoSEQ multiplex PCR, and TCRdb holds only the in-frame ones, with some missing. This repertoire shows under 200,000 clones, 65% to 90% found once; its top ten account for 2% to 2.5%. The donors were in the 120-subject validation cohort; that cohort was separate from the roughly 660-subject first cohort. Study conclusions and caveats: Within the approximately 130 validation repertoires, first-cohort TCR clusters tended to co-occur, according to a later analysis. Many donors shared some public TCRs, even though most TCR sequences were rare.

Specimen: PBMCs. This sequence originates from a young woman in good health and CMV-seronegative. This sequence joins TRBV18 and TRBJ1-6; 8 bases are a match to TRBD1. The CDR3 DNA follows: TGTGCCAGCTCACTGACAGGGGAAGATAATTCACCCCTCCACTTT. Amino acids: CASSLTGEDNSPLHF.